The 4 T cell receptor beta chains reported below all come from one sample, sequenced in a study of CD8 T cells in Susac syndrome. An input of roughly 0.45 to 1 ug of RNA was subjected to reverse transcription using random hexamers. TCRdb reprocessed the immunoSEQ multiplex PCR reads via MiXCR and lists one record per CDR3 protein. The sample gives about 300,000 distinct CDR3 sequences, roughly 94% of which show up once; over 0.05% is in the top ten. The sample comprised CD4+ T cells from PBMCs. Receptor source: a human donor with multiple sclerosis.

The chain couples TRBV3-1 to TRBJ1-2, with TRBD1 identical over 7 bases. Germline V CDR1 and CDR2: LGHDT, YNNKEL (reference sequence). The CDR3 totals 13 residues. Losses at the gene ends were 5 bases for V and 8 bases for J; bases not matched to a gene: 8. The CDR3, as DNA: TGTGCCAGCAGCGTCGGGACAGTTCCGGGCTACACCTTC. Its protein is CASSVGTVPGYTF.

The V gene is TRBV9, the J gene TRBJ2-2; no definite D call. Between the trimmed V and J ends, which lost 4 bases and 7 bases, there was a span of 20 bases. This CDR3 is 16 amino acids long. Germline V gene data show CDR1 as SGDLS and CDR2 as YYNGEE. In nucleotides, the CDR3 is TGTGCCAGCAGCTCTGGCAGTACGCGGACCGGCGGGGAGCTGTTTTTT. Translated: CASSSGSTRTGGELFF.

This sequence joins TRBV24-1 and TRBJ2-3; 7 nucleotides line up with TRBD1. CDR3 size: 16 residues. V was pared by 4 bases and J by 2 bases, with 8 bases of the junction left unmatched. CDR1 and CDR2 from the germline V gene are KGHDR and SFDVKD. The chain's CDR3 is CATSEPRTGSTDTQYF. For the CDR3, the DNA is TGTGCCACCAGTGAGCCTAGGACAGGATCCACAGATACGCAGTATTTT.

As DNA, the CDR3 is TGCAGCGTTGACCGGGGGGGCTCCGGCGAGCAGTACTTC. This encodes CSVDRGGSGEQYF. J is TRBJ2-7 and V is TRBV29-1; 8 nucleotides agree with TRBD2. The CDR3 is 13 amino acids. CDR1 SQVTM and CDR2 ANQGSEA come from the germline V gene. Trimming cost V 3 bases and J 6 bases; bases outside gene matches: 7.